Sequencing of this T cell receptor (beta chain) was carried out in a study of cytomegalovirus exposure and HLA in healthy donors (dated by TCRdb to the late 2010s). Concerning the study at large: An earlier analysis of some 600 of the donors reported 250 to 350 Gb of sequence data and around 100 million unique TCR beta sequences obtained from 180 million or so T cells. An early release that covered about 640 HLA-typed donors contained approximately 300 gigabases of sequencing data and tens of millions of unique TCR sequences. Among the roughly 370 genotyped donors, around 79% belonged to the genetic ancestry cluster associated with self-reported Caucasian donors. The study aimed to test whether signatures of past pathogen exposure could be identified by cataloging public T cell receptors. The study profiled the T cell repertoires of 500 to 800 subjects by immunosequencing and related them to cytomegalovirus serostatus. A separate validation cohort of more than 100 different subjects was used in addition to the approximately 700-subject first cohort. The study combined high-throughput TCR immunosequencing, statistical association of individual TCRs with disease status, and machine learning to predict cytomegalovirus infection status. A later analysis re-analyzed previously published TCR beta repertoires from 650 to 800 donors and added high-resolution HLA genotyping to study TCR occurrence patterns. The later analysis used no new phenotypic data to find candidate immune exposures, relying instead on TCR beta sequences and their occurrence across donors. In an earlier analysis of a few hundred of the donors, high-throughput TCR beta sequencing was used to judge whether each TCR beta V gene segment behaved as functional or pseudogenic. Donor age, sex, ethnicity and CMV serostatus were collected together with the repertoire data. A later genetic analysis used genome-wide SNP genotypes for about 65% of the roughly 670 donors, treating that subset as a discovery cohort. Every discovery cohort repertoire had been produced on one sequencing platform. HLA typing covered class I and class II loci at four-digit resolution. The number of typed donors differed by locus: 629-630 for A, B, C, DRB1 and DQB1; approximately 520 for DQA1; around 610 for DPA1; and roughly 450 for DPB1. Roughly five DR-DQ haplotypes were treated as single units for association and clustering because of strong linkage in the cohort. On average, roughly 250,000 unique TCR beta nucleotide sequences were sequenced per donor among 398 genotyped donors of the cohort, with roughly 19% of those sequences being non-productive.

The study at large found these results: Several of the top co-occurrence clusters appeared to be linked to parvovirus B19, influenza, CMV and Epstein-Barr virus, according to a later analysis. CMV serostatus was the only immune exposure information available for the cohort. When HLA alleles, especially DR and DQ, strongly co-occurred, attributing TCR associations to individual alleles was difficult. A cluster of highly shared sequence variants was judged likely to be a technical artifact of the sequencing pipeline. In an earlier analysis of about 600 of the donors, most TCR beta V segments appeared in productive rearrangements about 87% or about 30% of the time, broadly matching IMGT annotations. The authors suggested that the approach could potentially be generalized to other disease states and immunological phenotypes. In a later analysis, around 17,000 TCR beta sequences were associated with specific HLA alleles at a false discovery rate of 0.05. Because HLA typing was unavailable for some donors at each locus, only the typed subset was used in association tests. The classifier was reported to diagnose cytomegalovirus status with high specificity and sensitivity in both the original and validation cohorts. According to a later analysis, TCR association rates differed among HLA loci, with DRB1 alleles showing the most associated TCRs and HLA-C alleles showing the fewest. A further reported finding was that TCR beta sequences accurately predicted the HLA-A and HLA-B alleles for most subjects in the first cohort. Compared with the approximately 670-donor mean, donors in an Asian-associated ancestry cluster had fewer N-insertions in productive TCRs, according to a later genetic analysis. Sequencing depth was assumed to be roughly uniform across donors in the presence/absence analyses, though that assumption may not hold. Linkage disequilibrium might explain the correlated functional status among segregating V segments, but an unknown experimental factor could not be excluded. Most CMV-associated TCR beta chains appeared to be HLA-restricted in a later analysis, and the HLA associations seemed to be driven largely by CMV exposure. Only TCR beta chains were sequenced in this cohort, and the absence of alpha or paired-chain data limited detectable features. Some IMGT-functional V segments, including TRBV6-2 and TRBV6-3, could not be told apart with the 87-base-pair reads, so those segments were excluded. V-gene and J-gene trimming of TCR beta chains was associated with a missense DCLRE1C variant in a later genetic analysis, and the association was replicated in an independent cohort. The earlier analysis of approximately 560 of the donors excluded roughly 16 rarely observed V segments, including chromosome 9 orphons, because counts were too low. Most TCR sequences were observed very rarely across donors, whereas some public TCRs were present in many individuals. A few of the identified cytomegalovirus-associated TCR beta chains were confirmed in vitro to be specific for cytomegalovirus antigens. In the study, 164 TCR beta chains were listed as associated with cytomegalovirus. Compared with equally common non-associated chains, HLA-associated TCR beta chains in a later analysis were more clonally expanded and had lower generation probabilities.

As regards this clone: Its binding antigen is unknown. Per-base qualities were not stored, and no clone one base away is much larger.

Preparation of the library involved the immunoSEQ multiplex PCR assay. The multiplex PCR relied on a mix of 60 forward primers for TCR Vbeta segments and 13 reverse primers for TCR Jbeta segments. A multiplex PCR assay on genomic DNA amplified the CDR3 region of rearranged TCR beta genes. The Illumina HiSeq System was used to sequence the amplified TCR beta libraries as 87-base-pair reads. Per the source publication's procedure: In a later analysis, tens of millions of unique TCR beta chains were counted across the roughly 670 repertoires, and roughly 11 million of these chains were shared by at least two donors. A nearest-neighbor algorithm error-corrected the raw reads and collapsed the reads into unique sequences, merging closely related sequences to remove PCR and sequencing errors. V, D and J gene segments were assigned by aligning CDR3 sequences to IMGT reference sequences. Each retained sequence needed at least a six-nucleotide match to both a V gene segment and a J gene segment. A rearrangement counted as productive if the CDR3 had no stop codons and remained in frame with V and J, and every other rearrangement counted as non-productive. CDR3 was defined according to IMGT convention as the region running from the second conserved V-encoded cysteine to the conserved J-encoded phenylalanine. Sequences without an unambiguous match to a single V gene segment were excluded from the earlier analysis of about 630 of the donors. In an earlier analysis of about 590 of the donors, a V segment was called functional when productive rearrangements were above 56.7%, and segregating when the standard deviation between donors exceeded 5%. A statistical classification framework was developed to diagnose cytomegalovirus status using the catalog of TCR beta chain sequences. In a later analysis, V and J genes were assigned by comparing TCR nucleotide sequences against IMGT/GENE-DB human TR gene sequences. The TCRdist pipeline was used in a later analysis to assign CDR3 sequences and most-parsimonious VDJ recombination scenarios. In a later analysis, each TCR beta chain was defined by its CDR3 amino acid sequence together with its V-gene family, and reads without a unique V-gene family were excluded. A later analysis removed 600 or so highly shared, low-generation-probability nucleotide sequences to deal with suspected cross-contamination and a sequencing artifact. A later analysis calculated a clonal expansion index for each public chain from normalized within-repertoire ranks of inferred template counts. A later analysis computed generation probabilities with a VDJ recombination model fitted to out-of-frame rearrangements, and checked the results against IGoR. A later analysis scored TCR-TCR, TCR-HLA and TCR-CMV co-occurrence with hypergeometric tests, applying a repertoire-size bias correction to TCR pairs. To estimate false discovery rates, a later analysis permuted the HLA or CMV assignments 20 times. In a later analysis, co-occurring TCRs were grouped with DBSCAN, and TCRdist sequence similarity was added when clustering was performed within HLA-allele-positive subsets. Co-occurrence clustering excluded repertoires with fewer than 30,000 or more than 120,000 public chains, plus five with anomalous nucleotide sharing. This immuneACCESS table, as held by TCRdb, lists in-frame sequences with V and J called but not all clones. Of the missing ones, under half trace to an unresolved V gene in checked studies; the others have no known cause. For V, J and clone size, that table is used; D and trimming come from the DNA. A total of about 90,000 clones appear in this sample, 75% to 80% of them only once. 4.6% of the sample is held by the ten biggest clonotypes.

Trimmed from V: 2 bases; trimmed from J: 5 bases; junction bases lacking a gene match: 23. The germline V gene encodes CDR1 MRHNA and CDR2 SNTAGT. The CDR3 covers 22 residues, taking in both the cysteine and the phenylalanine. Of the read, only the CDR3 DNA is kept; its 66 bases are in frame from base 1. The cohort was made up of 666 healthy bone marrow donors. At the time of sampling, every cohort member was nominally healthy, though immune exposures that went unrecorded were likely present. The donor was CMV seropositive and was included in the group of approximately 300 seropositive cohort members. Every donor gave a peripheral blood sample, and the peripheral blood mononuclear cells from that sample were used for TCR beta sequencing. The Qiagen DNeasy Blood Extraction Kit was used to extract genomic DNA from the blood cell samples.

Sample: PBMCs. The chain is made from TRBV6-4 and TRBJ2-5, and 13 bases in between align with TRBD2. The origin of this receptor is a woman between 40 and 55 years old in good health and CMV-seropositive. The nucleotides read TGTGCCAGCAGTGACGAACTCGGGACTAGCGGGAACCGTACACTTTCCGGGGAGACCCAGTACTTC. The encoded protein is CASSDELGTSGNRTLSGETQYF.